The present TCR beta chain was sequenced within a study of beta chain features in type 1 diabetes. At the level of the study: Healthy donors and patients showed comparable age, gender and cell yields.

This clone was observed a handful of times. Its antigen is currently unknown. Sequencing targeted expressed TCRB transcripts, as all isolated RNA had been reverse transcribed. Clones were sequenced by immunoSEQ multiplex PCR, and TCRdb holds only the in-frame ones, with some missing. The sample records 60,000 to 75,000 clones, around 49% being singletons. Germline CDR1 is LGHNA and CDR2 is YNFKEQ. This CDR3 spans 15 amino acids. V was pared by 3 bases and J by 6 bases, with 18 bases between. Study outcomes and limitations: A potential influence of HLA type upon TCRB rearrangement remained unresolved herein. In every one of the four CD4+ subsets, TCRB CDR3s were moderately but significantly shorter in Type 1 diabetes patients. There were fewer insertions and more deletions at the VDJ junctions of type 1 diabetes patients.

The specimen sequenced was central memory CD4+ T cells from blood. The chain carries TRBV4-2 and TRBJ2-7, with a possible D match to TRBD1 (6 bases). The sequence derives from a man aged 25-45 years with type 1 diabetes. CDR3 nucleotides: TGTGCCAGCAGCCAGGCCGGGACACCTACGGGCGAGCAGTACTTC. It encodes CASSQAGTPTGEQYF.